This T cell receptor (beta chain) was recorded in a study of human T cells and chemical hapten exposure. Study overall: Patches with 0.01% DPC went on the upper back, and the tests were read at 6 days.

Time point defined: patch test 1, 2 weeks after DPC sensitization. Treatment indicated: therapeutic diphenylcyclopropenone sensitization with weekly scalp DPC. This CDR3 contains 19 residues. Germline V CDR1 and CDR2: SGHTA, FQGNSA. The junction had 14 bases not matched to a gene; V was cut back by 3 bases and J by 1 base. One entry per CDR3 protein, called by TCRdb with MiXCR from the RACE reads. Of approximately 74,000 distinct CDR3 sequences in the sample, more than 30% are singletons; the top ten hold 8.9%. Study-wide results and caveats: Expanded TCRs formed significantly more large CDR3 similarity clusters than controls.

There are a few counts of this clonotype. The target antigen is unknown. The sequence came from a man aged 35 to 55 with alopecia areata. Some clones in this sample may be carry-over from other donors' samples. This chain joins TRBV7-2 and TRBJ2-3; 9 nucleotides align to TRBD2. Sequenced here: whole blood, sampled in connection with sensitization to the hapten diphenylcyclopropenone (DPC). CDR3 bases: TGTGCCAGCAGCTTTAGCGGGAGAGGTACGGGTTCGGGCACAGATACGCAGTATTTT. This translates into CASSFSGRGTGSGTDTQYF. Full variable domain (missing parts from reference TRBV7-2 and TRBJ2-3): GAGVSQSPSNKVTEKGKDVELRCDPISGHTALYWYRQSLGQGLEFLIYFQGNSAPDKSGLPSDRFSAERTGGSVSTLTIQRTQQEDSAVYLCASSFSGRGTGSGTDTQYFGPGTRLTVL.